The 16 T cell receptor beta chains presented below share a single source sample, sequenced in a study of regulatory T cells. Primers: 52 TRBV forward and 13 TRBJ reverse. Generated by immunoSEQ multiplex PCR, the TCRdb table keeps only in-frame clones and is missing some. This sample has about 17,000 clones, with 80% to 95% found just once. The sequenced material came from CD8+ T cells sorted from blood. The source is a person between 18 and 30 years old with CD3G deficiency.

Concerning this clone: The sample holds other DNA sequences that translate to the same CDR3. The chain joins TRBV5-6 to TRBJ2-1; TRBD2 matches 8 bases. The CDR3 contains 14 residues. Germline CDR1 and CDR2: SGHDT and YYEEEE. J lost 3 bases, V lost 1 base, and 0 bases had no gene match. The CDR3 loop is CASSLTSGYNEQFF. Written as DNA, the CDR3 is TGTGCCAGCAGCTTGACTAGCGGCTACAATGAGCAGTTCTTC.

V is TRBV28 and J is TRBJ1-1, with D maybe TRBD1 (6 bases). The germline CDR1 and CDR2 sequences are MDHEN and SYDVKM. The V and J ends lost 3 bases and 3 bases respectively, with 17 bases between them. This CDR3 spans 16 amino acids. This CDR3 is CASSLYQGQGDTEAFF. As DNA, the CDR3 is TGTGCCAGCAGTTTGTATCAGGGGCAGGGAGACACTGAAGCTTTCTTT.

This clone appeared a few times. The chain employs TRBV6-1 and TRBJ1-2; weak D call: TRBD1 (6 bases). V gave up 2 bases and J gave up 2 bases, with 12 bases separating them. This CDR3 has 15 residues. The germline V gene encodes CDR1 MNHNS and CDR2 SASEGT. CDR3 loop: CASSELRQGNYGYTF. For the CDR3, the DNA is TGTGCCAGCAGTGAACTGAGGCAGGGGAACTATGGCTACACCTTC.

This clone came up a few times. The gene calls are TRBV4-2 and TRBJ2-2; D uncertain. This CDR3 comprises 18 residues. Trimming cost V 0 bases and J 0 bases, with 14 bases left between them. Germline-derived CDR1 and CDR2 are LGHNA and YNFKEQ. CDR3 sequence: CASSQDFEENANTGELFF. The DNA for the CDR3 is TGTGCCAGCAGCCAAGATTTCGAGGAGAACGCGAACACCGGGGAGCTGTTTTTT.

The V and J genes are TRBV7-6 and TRBJ2-3; D may be TRBD2 (5 bases). The CDR3 covers 13 residues. Germline V gene lookup returns CDR1 SGHVS and CDR2 FNYEAQ. The V gene lost 11 bases and the J gene lost 2 bases, with 14 bases spanning the gap. The CDR3 region has the DNA TGTGCCTCAGCGGTTAGGTACACAGATACGCAGTATTTT. As protein: CASAVRYTDTQYF.

This chain links TRBV7-3 with TRBJ1-1, with D possibly matching TRBD1 (5 bases). Germline V gene data show CDR1 as SGHTA and CDR2 as FQGTGA. Trimming stripped 2 bases from V and 2 bases from J, with 18 bases between. CDR3 length: 17 amino acids. The CDR3 sequence: CASSLVAASGGNTEAFF. The CDR3 coding sequence is TGTGCCAGCAGCTTAGTGGCCGCGTCCGGGGGAAACACTGAAGCTTTCTTT.

This clone was seen a few times. The rearrangement uses TRBV27 and TRBJ2-1; D may be TRBD2 (5 bases). Germline assignment: CDR1 MNHEY and CDR2 SMNVEV (reference sequence). This CDR3 spans 14 amino acids. Trimming took 5 bases from V and 4 from J, leaving 12 bases between them. The CDR3 sequence is CASSPVAPYNEQFF. As DNA, the CDR3 is TGTGCCAGCAGTCCGGTAGCGCCTTACAATGAGCAGTTCTTC.

The V call is TRBV28, the J call TRBJ2-5; 16 bases line up with TRBD2. This CDR3 has 18 amino acids. Germline values: CDR1 MDHEN, CDR2 SYDVKM. J was trimmed by 5 bases and V by 2 bases; bases with no gene match: 8. CDR3 sequence reads: CASSLPGLAGGPLETQYF. CDR3 nucleotide sequence: TGTGCCAGCAGTTTACCGGGACTAGCGGGAGGGCCCCTGGAGACCCAGTACTTC.

This sequence joins TRBV5-1 and TRBJ2-1; 7 bases fit TRBD1. CDR3 length: 15 residues. J lost 3 bases, V lost 5 bases, and 8 bases had no gene match. The germline CDR1 and CDR2 sequences are SGHRS and YFSETQ. CDR3 protein: CASRGTGDSYNEQFF. CDR3 nucleotides: TGCGCCAGCAGGGGTACCGGGGACAGCTACAATGAGCAGTTCTTC.

The chain carries TRBV6-5 and TRBJ2-7, with D perhaps TRBD2 (5 bases). The ends were cut back, 2 bases at V and 3 bases at J, with 17 bases in the middle. Germline lookup yields CDR1 MNHEY and CDR2 SVGAGI. The CDR3 is 16 amino acids. DNA of the CDR3: TGTGCCAGCAGTTACACGGTCGGGGAGAAATACTACGAGCAGTACTTC. As protein: CASSYTVGEKYYEQYF.

V usage is TRBV6-6 and J usage is TRBJ2-5; tentative D call: TRBD2 (5 bases). The CDR3 extends over 11 amino acids. The V and J ends lost 6 bases and 5 bases respectively, with 7 bases between them. Germline V gene lookup returns CDR1 MNHNY and CDR2 SVGAGI (reference sequence). The chain's CDR3 is CASRLGETQYF. The CDR3 DNA is TGTGCCAGCAGACTAGGGGAGACCCAGTACTTC.

The genes are TRBV27 and TRBJ1-2; 7 nucleotides line up with TRBD1. The ends lost 0 bases at V and 4 bases at J; junction bases unmatched: 8. The CDR3 covers 16 residues. Germline CDR1 reads MNHEY; CDR2 reads SMNVEV (reference sequence). The CDR3 protein is CASSLSRSGDSYGYTF. The CDR3, as DNA: TGTGCCAGCAGTTTATCGCGGAGTGGGGACAGCTATGGCTACACCTTC.

J is TRBJ1-1 and V is TRBV19; D is ambiguous. The V gene's germline CDR1 is LNHDA and CDR2 SQIVND (reference sequence). This CDR3 region has 13 residues. V lost 5 bases and J 11 bases, leaving 18 bases between the germline ends. Written as DNA, the CDR3 is TGTGCCAGTAGTCTAATACCAGGCTCGGACGCTTTCTTT. Encoded protein: CASSLIPGSDAFF.

This chain links TRBV27 with TRBJ2-3; either TRBD1 or TRBD2 may supply D (6 bases each). The CDR3 covers 13 residues. Trimming took 7 bases from V and 5 from J, leaving 13 bases between them. Germline assignment: CDR1 MNHEY and CDR2 SMNVEV (reference sequence). Here the CDR3 reads CASKTGAEDTQYF. CDR3 nucleotides: TGTGCCAGCAAAACGGGGGCTGAAGATACGCAGTATTTT.

The CDR3 loop is CASSQLYRVGNSPLHF. The CDR3 DNA sequence: TGCGCCAGCAGCCAGCTATACAGGGTAGGGAATTCACCCCTCCACTTT. This chain uses TRBV4-1 with TRBJ1-6; possible D gene TRBD1, 6 bases. V was trimmed by 3 bases and J by 7 bases, leaving 16 bases between them. In germline, CDR1 is MGHRA, CDR2 YSYEKL. CDR3 length equals 16 residues.

J is TRBJ2-3 and V is TRBV7-9, with 7 bases fitting TRBD1. The J segment lost 0 bases and the V segment lost 5 bases, leaving 5 bases of the junction unmatched. The CDR3 has 15 amino acids. CDR1 is SEHNR and CDR2 is FQNEAQ in the germline V gene (reference sequence). CDR3 sequence (DNA): TGTGCCAGCAGCATACGGACAGGCAGCACAGATACGCAGTATTTT. This encodes CASSIRTGSTDTQYF. Looking up the rest from reference TRBV7-9 and TRBJ2-3 gives the full variable domain: DTGVSQNPRHKITKRGQNVTFRCDPISEHNRLYWYRQTLGQGPEFLTYFQNEAQLEKSRLLSDRFSAERPKGSFSTLEIQRTEQGDSAMYLCASSIRTGSTDTQYFGPGTRLTVL.